This is a list of T cell receptor beta chains from one sample in a study of cytomegalovirus exposure and HLA in healthy donors. TCRdb keeps only in-frame clones here, not all; method: immunoSEQ multiplex PCR. This repertoire shows 65,000 to 95,000 clones, 78% found once; its top ten account for 4.5% to 7%. Input material: PBMCs. These receptors were collected from a male donor in good health and CMV-seropositive. Each CDR3 is given with its conserved first and last residue. D genes are given only for firm matches. Not all rows give a size; the values are once, few, many and, for expanded clones, a class.

D gene: TRBD1
CDR3 length: 15
clone size: .
J gene: TRBJ2-7
V gene: TRBV11-2
CDR3 protein: CASSLSRGSTWEQYF
CDR3 DNA: TGTGCCAGCAGCTTAAGCAGGGGGAGTACGTGGGAGCAGTACTTC

D gene: .
CDR3 length: 15
clone size: .
J gene: TRBJ2-3
V gene: TRBV7-6
CDR3 protein: CASSSPGDTTDTQYF
CDR3 DNA: TGTGCCAGCAGCTCGCCGGGGGATACCACAGATACGCAGTATTTT

D gene: .
CDR3 length: 15
clone size: few
J gene: TRBJ1-2
V gene: TRBV2
CDR3 protein: CASSEVRQGRAGYTF
CDR3 DNA: TGTGCCAGCAGTGAAGTCCGGCAGGGTAGGGCTGGCTACACCTTC

D gene: .
CDR3 length: 13
clone size: .
J gene: TRBJ2-1
V gene: TRBV28
CDR3 protein: CASSGGGGQEQFF
CDR3 DNA: TGTGCCAGCAGCGGGGGCGGGGGCCAAGAGCAGTTCTTC

D gene: TRBD2
CDR3 length: 15
clone size: .
J gene: TRBJ2-5
V gene: TRBV2
CDR3 protein: CASRILAGGGETQYF
CDR3 DNA: TGTGCCAGCAGAATCCTAGCGGGGGGTGGAGAGACCCAGTACTTC

D gene: .
CDR3 length: 14
clone size: .
J gene: TRBJ2-7
V gene: TRBV28
CDR3 protein: CASISGTGTYEQYF
CDR3 DNA: TGTGCCAGCATCTCCGGGACTGGAACCTACGAGCAGTACTTC

D gene: TRBD1
CDR3 length: 15
clone size: .
J gene: TRBJ1-2
V gene: TRBV28
CDR3 protein: CASSYAGTDLYGYTF
CDR3 DNA: TGTGCCAGCAGTTACGCCGGGACAGACCTTTATGGCTACACCTTC

D gene: TRBD2
CDR3 length: 11
clone size: .
J gene: TRBJ2-1
V gene: TRBV20-1
CDR3 protein: CSARASGEQFF
CDR3 DNA: TGCAGTGCTAGAGCTAGCGGTGAGCAGTTCTTC

D gene: TRBD1
CDR3 length: 15
clone size: .
J gene: TRBJ2-7
V gene: TRBV30
CDR3 protein: CAWSRPGGLPAEQYF
CDR3 DNA: TGTGCCTGGAGCCGACCAGGGGGTCTACCCGCCGAGCAGTACTTC

D gene: TRBD1
CDR3 length: 14
clone size: .
J gene: TRBJ2-3
V gene: TRBV7-8
CDR3 protein: CASSYRGETDTQYF
CDR3 DNA: TGTGCCAGCAGCTACAGGGGAGAAACAGATACGCAGTATTTT

D gene: TRBD1
CDR3 length: 14
clone size: few
J gene: TRBJ2-5
V gene: TRBV6-5
CDR3 protein: CASSLSGQGKTQYF
CDR3 DNA: TGTGCCAGCAGTTTATCCGGACAGGGAAAGACCCAGTACTTC

D gene: .
CDR3 length: 13
clone size: few
J gene: TRBJ1-1
V gene: TRBV19
CDR3 protein: CASSIGGGFRTFF
CDR3 DNA: TGTGCCAGTAGTATAGGGGGAGGATTTAGGACTTTCTTT

D gene: .
CDR3 length: 16
clone size: .
J gene: TRBJ2-5
V gene: TRBV27
CDR3 protein: CASSPTVYRAQETQYF
CDR3 DNA: TGTGCCAGCAGTCCTACTGTTTACAGGGCACAAGAGACCCAGTACTTC

D gene: TRBD2
CDR3 length: 17
clone size: .
J gene: TRBJ2-2
V gene: TRBV6-1
CDR3 protein: CASRETSGRAGTGELFF
CDR3 DNA: TGTGCCAGCAGGGAAACTAGCGGGAGGGCCGGGACCGGGGAGCTGTTTTTT

D gene: .
CDR3 length: 12
clone size: .
J gene: TRBJ1-6
V gene: TRBV6-5
CDR3 protein: CASSYGGTPLHF
CDR3 DNA: TGTGCCAGCAGTTACGGAGGCACACCCCTCCACTTT

D gene: TRBD1
CDR3 length: 15
clone size: .
J gene: TRBJ2-1
V gene: TRBV27
CDR3 protein: CASSLLTGGFDEQFF
CDR3 DNA: TGTGCCAGCAGTTTATTGACAGGGGGGTTCGATGAGCAGTTCTTC

D gene: .
CDR3 length: 11
clone size: .
J gene: TRBJ1-2
V gene: TRBV30
CDR3 protein: CAWSGVYGYTF
CDR3 DNA: TGTGCCTGGAGTGGCGTTTATGGCTACACCTTC

D gene: TRBD1
CDR3 length: 16
clone size: .
J gene: TRBJ2-3
V gene: TRBV4-1
CDR3 protein: CASSQEDRVSTDTQYF
CDR3 DNA: TGCGCCAGCAGCCAAGAGGACAGGGTGAGCACAGATACGCAGTATTTT

D gene: .
CDR3 length: 14
clone size: .
J gene: TRBJ2-1
V gene: TRBV28
CDR3 protein: CASSFGQLYNEQFF
CDR3 DNA: TGTGCCAGCAGTTTTGGGCAGCTCTACAATGAGCAGTTCTTC

D gene: TRBD1
CDR3 length: 14
clone size: .
J gene: TRBJ2-7
V gene: TRBV7-2
CDR3 protein: CASSRDRGDHEQYF
CDR3 DNA: TGTGCCAGCAGCCGGGACAGGGGCGACCACGAGCAGTACTTC

D gene: TRBD1
CDR3 length: 17
clone size: .
J gene: TRBJ1-1
V gene: TRBV5-4
CDR3 protein: CASSSEGDRGLGTEAFF
CDR3 DNA: TGTGCCAGCAGCTCGGAGGGCGACAGGGGTTTGGGGACTGAAGCTTTCTTT

D gene: .
CDR3 length: 13
clone size: few
J gene: TRBJ2-7
V gene: TRBV18
CDR3 protein: CASSPPGVYEQYF
CDR3 DNA: TGTGCCAGCTCACCACCAGGGGTCTACGAGCAGTACTTC

D gene: TRBD2
CDR3 length: 16
clone size: .
J gene: TRBJ2-5
V gene: TRBV4-1
CDR3 protein: CASSHPFSGGKETQYF
CDR3 DNA: TGCGCCAGCAGCCACCCCTTTAGCGGGGGAAAAGAGACCCAGTACTTC

D gene: .
CDR3 length: 13
clone size: .
J gene: TRBJ2-4
V gene: TRBV6-1
CDR3 protein: CASLDPVKNIQYF
CDR3 DNA: TGTGCCAGCCTAGACCCGGTCAAAAACATTCAGTACTTC

D gene: .
CDR3 length: 12
clone size: .
J gene: TRBJ2-7
V gene: TRBV5-4
CDR3 protein: CASSFTGNEQYF
CDR3 DNA: TGTGCCAGCAGCTTCACAGGGAACGAGCAGTACTTC

D gene: TRBD2
CDR3 length: 14
clone size: .
J gene: TRBJ2-1
V gene: TRBV6-1
CDR3 protein: CASDTGTSESGQFF
CDR3 DNA: TGTGCCAGTGACACCGGGACTAGCGAAAGCGGGCAGTTCTTC

D gene: .
CDR3 length: 10
clone size: few
J gene: TRBJ1-1
V gene: TRBV2
CDR3 protein: CASGVVEAFF
CDR3 DNA: TGTGCCAGCGGAGTCGTTGAAGCTTTCTTT

D gene: TRBD1
CDR3 length: 16
clone size: once
J gene: TRBJ1-2
V gene: TRBV28
CDR3 protein: CASSSLWVRQGYGYTF
CDR3 DNA: TGTGCCAGTTCGTCCCTTTGGGTGAGACAGGGTTATGGCTACACCTTC

D gene: .
CDR3 length: 15
clone size: .
J gene: TRBJ1-2
V gene: TRBV5-6
CDR3 protein: CASSLVAGNGYGYTF
CDR3 DNA: TGTGCCAGCAGCTTGGTGGCGGGGAACGGCTATGGCTACACCTTC

D gene: .
CDR3 length: 13
clone size: .
J gene: TRBJ1-1
V gene: TRBV5-4
CDR3 protein: CASSFTGSEEAFF
CDR3 DNA: TGTGCCAGCAGCTTCACAGGCTCGGAAGAAGCTTTCTTT

D gene: .
CDR3 length: 17
clone size: .
J gene: TRBJ2-1
V gene: TRBV25-1
CDR3 protein: CASSETSKGWLYNEQFF
CDR3 DNA: TGTGCCAGCAGTGAAACGAGCAAGGGGTGGCTCTACAATGAGCAGTTCTTC

D gene: TRBD1
CDR3 length: 13
clone size: once
J gene: TRBJ2-7
V gene: TRBV19
CDR3 protein: CASRQDRGYEQYF
CDR3 DNA: TGTGCCAGTAGACAGGACAGGGGCTACGAGCAGTACTTC

D gene: .
CDR3 length: 13
clone size: .
J gene: TRBJ1-4
V gene: TRBV2
CDR3 protein: CATVRDMSEKLFF
CDR3 DNA: TGTGCCACCGTCAGGGATATGAGCGAAAAACTGTTTTTT

D gene: .
CDR3 length: 14
clone size: few
J gene: TRBJ1-1
V gene: TRBV6-1
CDR3 protein: CASTQIQGNTEAFF
CDR3 DNA: TGTGCCAGCACTCAAATACAGGGGAACACTGAAGCTTTCTTT

D gene: TRBD2
CDR3 length: 13
clone size: .
J gene: TRBJ2-1
V gene: TRBV2
CDR3 protein: CVSSGDYYNEQFF
CDR3 DNA: TGTGTTTCATCCGGGGACTACTACAATGAGCAGTTCTTC

D gene: TRBD1
CDR3 length: 14
clone size: .
J gene: TRBJ1-2
V gene: TRBV7-6
CDR3 protein: CASSWGGQGGGYTF
CDR3 DNA: TGTGCCAGCAGCTGGGGGGGACAGGGGGGTGGCTACACCTTC

D gene: TRBD2
CDR3 length: 16
clone size: .
J gene: TRBJ2-1
V gene: TRBV5-1
CDR3 protein: CASSLQLAGGYNEQFF
CDR3 DNA: TGCGCCAGCAGCTTACAACTAGCGGGGGGATACAATGAGCAGTTCTTC

D gene: TRBD2
CDR3 length: 18
clone size: .
J gene: TRBJ2-7
V gene: TRBV4-1
CDR3 protein: CASSQADGLAGGPGEQYF
CDR3 DNA: TGCGCCAGCAGCCAGGCGGACGGACTAGCGGGAGGGCCAGGCGAGCAGTACTTC

D gene: TRBD1
CDR3 length: 14
clone size: many
J gene: TRBJ2-7
V gene: TRBV6-5
CDR3 protein: CASSGDRYSYEQYF
CDR3 DNA: TGTGCCAGCAGTGGGGACAGATACTCCTACGAGCAGTACTTC

D gene: TRBD2
CDR3 length: 17
clone size: .
J gene: TRBJ2-2
V gene: TRBV4-1
CDR3 protein: CASSLSLAGGDTGELFF
CDR3 DNA: TGCGCCAGCAGCCTTTCTCTAGCGGGGGGGGACACCGGGGAGCTGTTTTTT

D gene: .
CDR3 length: 13
clone size: .
J gene: TRBJ1-2
V gene: TRBV28
CDR3 protein: CASSLGAAYGYTF
CDR3 DNA: TGTGCCAGCAGTTTAGGGGCAGCCTATGGCTACACCTTC

D gene: TRBD2
CDR3 length: 19
clone size: .
J gene: TRBJ2-6
V gene: TRBV19
CDR3 protein: CASTPSGNDRGSGANVLTF
CDR3 DNA: TGTGCCAGTACCCCTAGCGGGAACGACCGAGGCTCTGGGGCCAACGTCCTGACTTTC

D gene: TRBD2
CDR3 length: 12
clone size: .
J gene: TRBJ2-5
V gene: TRBV10-3
CDR3 protein: CAMGEGLGTQYF
CDR3 DNA: TGTGCCATGGGGGAGGGATTGGGGACCCAGTACTTC

D gene: TRBD1
CDR3 length: 15
clone size: .
J gene: TRBJ2-7
V gene: TRBV18
CDR3 protein: CASSPPRTGTYEQYF
CDR3 DNA: TGTGCCAGCTCACCACCCCGGACAGGAACCTACGAGCAGTACTTC

D gene: .
CDR3 length: 15
clone size: .
J gene: TRBJ2-2
V gene: TRBV6-6
CDR3 protein: CASSYGGRYTGELFF
CDR3 DNA: TGTGCCAGCAGTTACGGGGGGAGGTACACCGGGGAGCTGTTTTTT

D gene: TRBD1
CDR3 length: 16
clone size: .
J gene: TRBJ2-1
V gene: TRBV23-1
CDR3 protein: CASPKITGGAANEQFF
CDR3 DNA: TGCGCCAGCCCTAAAATTACAGGGGGCGCAGCCAATGAGCAGTTCTTC

D gene: .
CDR3 length: 15
clone size: .
J gene: TRBJ1-3
V gene: TRBV5-6
CDR3 protein: CASSPQPRSGNTIYF
CDR3 DNA: TGTGCCAGCAGCCCCCAACCCAGGTCTGGAAACACCATATATTTT

D gene: TRBD1
CDR3 length: 13
clone size: .
J gene: TRBJ2-7
V gene: TRBV5-1
CDR3 protein: CASRFETGREQYF
CDR3 DNA: TGCGCCAGCAGGTTCGAGACAGGGCGGGAGCAGTACTTC

D gene: .
CDR3 length: 14
clone size: .
J gene: TRBJ2-7
V gene: TRBV4-1
CDR3 protein: CASSQVSGGNEQYF
CDR3 DNA: TGCGCCAGCAGCCAGGTGTCAGGGGGGAACGAGCAGTACTTC

D gene: TRBD1
CDR3 length: 15
clone size: .
J gene: TRBJ2-1
V gene: TRBV27
CDR3 protein: CASSFGQGRLNEQFF
CDR3 DNA: TGTGCCAGCAGTTTCGGACAGGGTCGACTCAATGAGCAGTTCTTC